This T cell receptor (beta chain) was sequenced during a study of T-cell reconstitution after alpha-beta-depleted transplantation in children. Unique molecular identifiers were used in preparing the TCRbeta library. In TCRdb, the PCR reads were re-called with MiXCR into one record per CDR3 protein. Here the sample spans 250,000 to 400,000 distinct CDR3 sequences, about a quarter being singletons. This clonotype has a handful of counts. Trimming removed 3 bases from V and 7 bases from J, with 13 bases in between. There are 12 residues in the CDR3. Germline V gene data show CDR1 as DFQATT and CDR2 as SNEGSKA (reference sequence).

Material: PBMCs, mostly from graft donor cells, obtained 180 days after TCRalphabeta/CD19-depleted stem cell transplant. This chain links TRBV20-1 with TRBJ2-7; no definite D call. This TCR came from a male patient aged 10-17 years who had a stem cell transplant for acute lymphoblastic leukemia, so the T cells may come from the graft donor. CDR3 bases: TGCAGTGCTAGTTATGGCGCTGGGGAGCAGTACTTC. It specifies CSASYGAGEQYF.